Described below is a single T cell receptor beta chain sequence and its context. No fewer than two post-ART and no fewer than one pre-ART PBMC samples existed for each donor. All participants with HIV were treated in the United States. Every sample had about 1-11 million cryopreserved PBMC in it before DNA extraction. The data are from a study of long-term antiretroviral therapy in people with HIV. Study in general: A decade or so separates the oldest specimens from the later 2015 immediate-ART recommendation.

At the survey level, the v3.0 immunoSEQ assay was run. This table comes from immunoSEQ multiplex PCR, and its TCRdb copy is limited to in-frame clones, with some not included. The table shows under 30,000 clones, with 80% occurring only once. J lost 3 bases, V lost 1 base, and 5 bases had no gene match. Germline V gene data show CDR1 as SGHTA and CDR2 as FQGNSA. CDR3 length: 15 residues. This TCR derives from a man aged 35 to 55 with HIV. V is TRBV7-2 and J is TRBJ2-7; 8 bases line up with TRBD2. The source was unsorted PBMCs, collected 0.3 years after starting antiretroviral therapy. CDR3 loop: CASSLGDSGVYEQYF. Here the CDR3 DNA reads TGTGCCAGCAGCTTAGGTGATAGCGGGGTCTACGAGCAGTACTTC.